This T cell receptor (beta chain) was sequenced during a study of T cells after yellow fever vaccination. Study outcomes and limitations: FACS-sorted repertoires could harbor abundant contaminating bulk-population clonotypes.

V dropped 1 base and J dropped 1 base, with 20 bases sitting between them. This CDR3 has 18 amino acids. Germline values: CDR1 MDHEN, CDR2 SYDVKM. Note on this clonotype: Its antigen is unidentified.

TCRdb re-derived calls from the 5' RACE reads in MiXCR, one entry per CDR3 protein. In the table there are about 240,000 distinct CDR3 sequences, 6.9% of which are singletons. J is TRBJ2-7 and V is TRBV28; a possible D gene is TRBD1 (5 bases). Sequencing used CD4+ T cells sorted from PBMCs, obtained 15 days after the yellow fever booster vaccination. This sequence was found in a man between 25 and 39 years old who received the YFV17D yellow fever vaccine. The DNA for the CDR3 is TGTGCCAGCAGTTTATCCCCCGGTTTTGGGGCCTGTTCCTACGAGCAGTACTTC. It encodes CASSLSPGFGACSYEQYF.